The sequence of this T cell receptor beta chain was determined in a study of identifying expanded T cells in peripheral blood. Study results and limitations: Over two and four weeks, about 15 and 18 clones changed, versus roughly 1.1 between replicates. Across healthy donors, higher total template counts meant significantly greater approximately two-week count variance.

In the case of this clone: Its cognate antigen is unknown.

Germline lookup yields CDR1 LGHNA and CDR2 YNFKEQ. The germline V and J ends were trimmed by 0 bases and 7 bases, with 9 bases remaining between them. This CDR3 region has 13 residues. Sequencing used immunoSEQ multiplex PCR; TCRdb keeps in-frame clones, though not all of them. Of approximately 110,000 clones in the sample, around 89% were seen once. The sequencing input was blood. The source of this sequence is a person between 18 and 75 years old in good health. The rearrangement links TRBV4-2 to TRBJ1-2; the D is unclear. The CDR3 sequence: CASSQDPMLGYTF. CDR3 in DNA: TGTGCCAGCAGCCAAGATCCAATGCTTGGCTACACCTTC.